A selection of T cell receptor beta chains follows, all from one sample in a study of T cells in Graves' hyperthyroidism and ophthalmopathy. One entry per CDR3 protein, called by TCRdb with MiXCR from the multiplex PCR reads. The sample consists of fewer than 700,000 distinct CDR3 sequences, roughly 18% of them appearing once. The sample consisted of blood. These receptors all come from a young woman with Graves' ophthalmopathy. The CDR3 runs from the conserved cysteine through the conserved F or W. Each record gives: V gene, clone size, D gene, CDR3 length, J gene, CDR3 protein, CDR3 DNA. D genes are given only for firm matches. Size values are once, few and many counts, or a class for expanded clones, and some rows have none.

TRBV29-1	many	TRBD1	13	TRBJ1-1	CSWSPAGGYEAFF	TGCAGCTGGAGCCCGGCAGGGGGCTATGAAGCTTTCTTT
TRBV7-3	few	.	15	TRBJ2-1	CASSLLGGGLNEQFF	TGTGCCAGCAGCTTATTGGGGGGAGGTCTAAATGAGCAGTTCTTC
TRBV20-1	few	.	14	TRBJ1-6	CSARSLDGNSPLHF	TGCAGTGCTAGAAGTCTCGACGGTAATTCACCCCTCCACTTT
TRBV20-1	.	.	15	TRBJ1-1	CSARDPAGEDTEAFF	TGCAGTGCTAGAGACCCCGCGGGCGAGGACACTGAAGCTTTCTTT
TRBV4-1	few	TRBD2	15	TRBJ2-7	CASSQVGSGTYEQYF	TGCGCCAGCAGCCAAGTGGGTAGCGGGACCTACGAGCAGTACTTC
TRBV6-5	few	.	14	TRBJ1-1	CASSYFRENTEAFF	TGTGCCAGCAGTTACTTTAGAGAGAACACTGAAGCTTTCTTT
TRBV5-8	few	TRBD1	15	TRBJ1-5	CASSFSARGIQPQHF	TGTGCCAGCAGCTTCTCTGCCAGGGGGATTCAGCCCCAGCATTTT
TRBV11-2	many	.	16	TRBJ2-2	CASSLPGSWLTGELFF	TGTGCCAGCAGCTTACCGGGGTCGTGGCTGACCGGGGAGCTGTTTTTT
TRBV12-3/TRBV12-4	.	TRBD1	15	TRBJ1-5	CTSSPDRGFNQPQHF	TGTACCAGCAGTCCCGACAGGGGGTTCAATCAGCCCCAGCATTTT
TRBV28	.	.	13	TRBJ2-1	CASSDAGPKGQFF	TGTGCCAGCAGTGACGCGGGACCAAAGGGGCAGTTCTTC
TRBV28	few	.	14	TRBJ2-2	CASFRGADTGELFF	TGTGCCAGCTTTCGGGGAGCCGACACCGGGGAGCTGTTTTTT
TRBV9	many	TRBD1	15	TRBJ1-2	CASSGGQGANYGYTF	TGTGCCAGCAGCGGAGGACAGGGGGCGAACTATGGCTACACCTTC
TRBV5-1	.	.	17	TRBJ1-1	CASSLAWGGSGRTEAFF	TGCGCCAGCAGCTTGGCCTGGGGCGGTTCAGGCCGAACTGAAGCTTTCTTT
TRBV28	.	TRBD1	17	TRBJ1-2	CAGSLTPGQGALYGYTF	TGTGCCGGCAGTTTAACTCCGGGACAGGGAGCCCTCTATGGCTACACCTTC
TRBV12-3/TRBV12-4	few	TRBD1	15	TRBJ2-6	CASSTTGGAANVLTF	TGTGCCAGCAGTACAACAGGGGGCGCCGCCAACGTCCTGACTTTC
TRBV7-4	many	TRBD2	14	TRBJ2-3	CASSLSGLLDTQYF	TGTGCCAGCAGTCTTAGCGGGTTGTTAGATACGCAGTATTTT
TRBV20-1	few	.	16	TRBJ1-3	CSASTLLLCSGNTIYF	TGCAGTGCTAGTACCCTACTCCTGTGCTCTGGAAACACCATATATTTT
TRBV4-3	.	.	17	TRBJ2-3	CASSQERDGLRADTQYF	TGCGCCAGCAGCCAAGAACGAGACGGCCTAAGGGCAGATACGCAGTATTTT
TRBV7-8	many	.	13	TRBJ2-3	CASSYYDADTQYF	TGTGCCAGCAGCTACTATGACGCGGATACGCAGTATTTT
TRBV5-1	.	.	18	TRBJ1-2	CASSLGGEEPKGLYGYTF	TGCGCCAGCAGCTTAGGGGGAGAAGAACCGAAGGGGCTATACGGCTACACCTTC
TRBV7-9	many	.	15	TRBJ2-3	CASSLGGSRASAQYF	TGTGCCAGCAGCTTAGGAGGGTCGCGGGCGTCGGCGCAGTATTTT
TRBV5-1	many	.	13	TRBJ2-7	CASSSRSSYEQYF	TGCGCCAGCAGCTCTCGGAGTTCCTACGAGCAGTACTTC
TRBV7-3	many	.	15	TRBJ2-1	CASSSEGQSYNEQFF	TGTGCCAGCAGCTCAGAGGGACAATCCTACAATGAGCAGTTCTTC
TRBV28	few	.	12	TRBJ2-7	CASRYLSYEQYF	TGTGCCAGCAGATACCTTTCCTACGAGCAGTACTTC
TRBV28	many	.	13	TRBJ2-7	CASSFHPGYEQYF	TGTGCCAGCAGTTTTCACCCTGGGTACGAGCAGTACTTC
TRBV30	many	.	13	TRBJ1-6	CAWSVRGNSPLHF	TGTGCCTGGAGTGTACGAGGCAATTCACCCCTCCACTTT